The sequence of this T cell receptor beta chain was determined in a study of blood T cell repertoires in COVID-19. Patients at the Seattle site were enrolled during active infection and followed longitudinally. This CDR3 contains 15 residues. V dropped 5 bases and J dropped 3; count of bases not matched to a gene: 7. The germline gives CDR1 LNHDA, CDR2 SQIVND (reference sequence). Method: immunoSEQ multiplex PCR; TCRdb's copy keeps in-frame clones and lacks some. The sample holds roughly 200,000 clones, roughly 76% seen once. This clone turned up a few times. Sample: peripheral blood. This chain uses TRBV19 with TRBJ2-4, with TRBD2 matching 7 bases. This clonotype was sampled from a woman in her forties with COVID-19, enrolled during active disease. CDR3 bases: TGTGCCAGTAGTTTGGGAGCGGGGCACAAAAACATTCAGTACTTC. Its translation is CASSLGAGHKNIQYF.